Listed below are T cell receptor beta chains from one sample, sequenced in a study of Ad26.COV2.S vaccination and SARS-CoV-2 variants. Assay: immunoSEQ multiplex PCR; the TCRdb copy retains only in-frame clones and omits some. The sample records 350,000 to 600,000 clones, about 88% being singletons. This sample comprised peripheral blood, obtained in a trial of Ad26.COV2.S vaccine versus placebo. These receptors originate from a person between 18 and 59 years old who received the Ad26.COV2.S COVID-19 vaccine or a placebo. Both conserved end residues are part of each CDR3. Each record gives: CDR3 protein, CDR3 DNA, clone size, D gene, V gene, J gene. D genes are given only for firm matches. A clone size is listed for some rows: how often the clone was seen (once, few, many), or a class if it is expanded.

CDR3: CASSQVPATMNTGELFF; DNA: TGCGCCAGCAGCCAAGTTCCCGCGACAATGAACACCGGGGAGCTGTTTTTT; size: .; D: .; V: TRBV4-1; J: TRBJ2-2
CDR3: CASSAQRNEQFF; DNA: TGTGCCAGCAGCGCGCAACGCAATGAGCAGTTCTTC; size: few; D: .; V: TRBV2; J: TRBJ2-1
CDR3: CASSLRDSYGYTF; DNA: TGTGCCAGCAGCTTACGGGACAGCTATGGCTACACCTTC; size: .; D: TRBD1; V: TRBV11-2; J: TRBJ1-2
CDR3: CASSLAAGGNSPLHF; DNA: TGTGCCAGCAGCCTCGCCGCCGGGGGTAATTCACCCCTCCACTTT; size: .; D: .; V: TRBV5-4; J: TRBJ1-6
CDR3: CASSQVGVGTDNTGELFF; DNA: TGTGCCAGCAGCCAAGTCGGGGTCGGGACAGACAACACCGGGGAGCTGTTTTTT; size: once; D: TRBD1; V: TRBV3-1/TRBV3-2; J: TRBJ2-2
CDR3: CASSPVWTGDLAGYTF; DNA: TGTGCCAGCTCACCAGTGTGGACAGGGGATCTGGCTGGCTACACCTTC; size: .; D: TRBD1; V: TRBV18; J: TRBJ1-2
CDR3: CASSPIRDTDPATNEKLFF; DNA: TGCGCCAGCAGCCCAATCCGGGACACGGACCCAGCAACTAATGAAAAACTGTTTTTT; size: .; D: .; V: TRBV5-1; J: TRBJ1-4
CDR3: CASTFQNTGELFF; DNA: TGTGCCAGCACCTTTCAGAACACCGGGGAGCTGTTTTTT; size: .; D: .; V: TRBV3-1/TRBV3-2; J: TRBJ2-2
CDR3: CASSVQAGAEAFF; DNA: TGTGCCAGCAGTGTCCAGGCCGGGGCTGAAGCTTTCTTT; size: .; D: .; V: TRBV2; J: TRBJ1-1
CDR3: CASSPQSQAGNTIYF; DNA: TGTGCCAGCTCACCGCAGTCCCAGGCTGGAAACACCATATATTTT; size: once; D: .; V: TRBV18; J: TRBJ1-3
CDR3: CASSQVGLGGTTGELFF; DNA: TGCGCCAGCAGCCAAGTGGGATTAGGGGGCACCACCGGGGAGCTGTTTTTT; size: .; D: TRBD1; V: TRBV4-1; J: TRBJ2-2
CDR3: CASRNGGQPQHF; DNA: TGTGCCAGCCGCAACGGGGGACAGCCCCAGCATTTT; size: .; D: .; V: TRBV6-6; J: TRBJ1-5
CDR3: CASSLLPPSGTELNQPQHF; DNA: TGCGCCAGCAGCCTTTTGCCCCCCTCCGGGACAGAATTGAATCAGCCCCAGCATTTT; size: .; D: TRBD1; V: TRBV5-1; J: TRBJ1-5
CDR3: CASSNRDRGPYGYTF; DNA: TGTGCCAGCAGCAACAGGGACAGGGGTCCCTATGGCTACACCTTC; size: .; D: TRBD1; V: TRBV6-5; J: TRBJ1-2
CDR3: CATSEGSSNGNEQFF; DNA: TGTGCCACCAGTGAGGGTAGCTCTAATGGGAATGAGCAGTTCTTC; size: .; D: .; V: TRBV24-1; J: TRBJ2-1
CDR3: CASSYPGGSTEAFF; DNA: TGTGCCAGCAGTTACCCTGGGGGTAGCACTGAAGCTTTCTTT; size: .; D: .; V: TRBV6-2/TRBV6-3; J: TRBJ1-1
CDR3: CASSEGSSSYNEQFF; DNA: TGTGCCAGCAGTGAGGGGTCTTCTAGCTACAATGAGCAGTTCTTC; size: .; D: .; V: TRBV6-1; J: TRBJ2-1
CDR3: CASSQRGGWYYEQYF; DNA: TGTGCCAGCAGCCAAAGGGGGGGATGGTACTACGAGCAGTACTTC; size: .; D: .; V: TRBV3-1/TRBV3-2; J: TRBJ2-7
CDR3: CASRPGGVYEQYF; DNA: TGTGCCAGCAGGCCCGGAGGGGTATACGAGCAGTACTTC; size: .; D: .; V: TRBV12-3/TRBV12-4; J: TRBJ2-7
CDR3: CASSLGGYLLGGLNTEAFF; DNA: TGTGCCAGCAGTTTAGGCGGGTACTTACTAGGAGGATTGAACACTGAAGCTTTCTTT; size: .; D: .; V: TRBV28; J: TRBJ1-1
CDR3: CASMGTDTQYF; DNA: TGTGCCAGCATGGGCACAGATACGCAGTATTTT; size: .; D: .; V: TRBV6-5; J: TRBJ2-3
CDR3: CAISAPPGGGAPSTDTQYF; DNA: TGTGCCATCAGTGCCCCCCCGGGCGGGGGGGCCCCCAGCACAGATACGCAGTATTTT; size: once; D: TRBD2; V: TRBV10-3; J: TRBJ2-3
CDR3: CASSATGGSYNEQFF; DNA: TGTGCCAGCAGCGCGACAGGGGGCTCCTACAATGAGCAGTTCTTC; size: .; D: TRBD1; V: TRBV13; J: TRBJ2-1
CDR3: CASSQDRALQGVPIYEQYF; DNA: TGCGCCAGCAGCCAAGATCGGGCCTTGCAGGGGGTTCCAATCTACGAGCAGTACTTC; size: .; D: TRBD1; V: TRBV4-3; J: TRBJ2-7
CDR3: CAWEEWGSNEKLFF; DNA: TGTGCCTGGGAAGAATGGGGATCTAATGAAAAACTGTTTTTT; size: .; D: .; V: TRBV30; J: TRBJ1-4
CDR3: CASSLAGHEQYF; DNA: TGCGCCAGCAGCTTGGCTGGGCACGAGCAGTACTTC; size: .; D: .; V: TRBV5-1; J: TRBJ2-7
CDR3: CAWVPGQQTGELFF; DNA: TGTGCCTGGGTTCCGGGACAGCAAACCGGGGAGCTGTTTTTT; size: .; D: TRBD1; V: TRBV30; J: TRBJ2-2
CDR3: CAWSGTNYGYTF; DNA: TGTGCCTGGAGTGGGACAAACTATGGCTACACCTTC; size: .; D: .; V: TRBV30; J: TRBJ1-2
CDR3: CASSPGPARREKLFF; DNA: TGTGCCAGCAGCCCCGGGCCCGCCAGGCGTGAAAAACTGTTTTTT; size: .; D: .; V: TRBV14; J: TRBJ1-4
CDR3: CASSPKRETQYF; DNA: TGTGCCAGCTCACCTAAACGGGAGACCCAGTACTTC; size: .; D: .; V: TRBV18; J: TRBJ2-5
CDR3: CASSDQQGGNTEAFF; DNA: TGTGCCAGCAGTGACCAACAAGGAGGGAACACTGAAGCTTTCTTT; size: .; D: .; V: TRBV6-1; J: TRBJ1-1
CDR3: CASSLSGGANNEQFF; DNA: TGTGCCAGCAGCCTCAGCGGGGGGGCAAACAATGAGCAGTTCTTC; size: .; D: TRBD2; V: TRBV7-3; J: TRBJ2-1
CDR3: CASSVGGDSPYEQYF; DNA: TGTGCCAGCAGCGTAGGGGGGGACAGTCCCTACGAGCAGTACTTC; size: .; D: .; V: TRBV9; J: TRBJ2-7
CDR3: CASSQGTGFSAGANVLTF; DNA: TGTGCCAGCAGCCAGGGGACAGGCTTTTCTGCTGGGGCCAACGTCCTGACTTTC; size: .; D: TRBD1; V: TRBV7-9; J: TRBJ2-6
CDR3: CSVGQGEYYGYTF; DNA: TGCAGCGTTGGACAAGGGGAGTACTATGGCTACACCTTC; size: .; D: .; V: TRBV29-1; J: TRBJ1-2
CDR3: CASSLIGTPGANVLTF; DNA: TGTGCCAGCAGCCTGATCGGGACCCCTGGGGCCAACGTCCTGACTTTC; size: .; D: .; V: TRBV3-1/TRBV3-2; J: TRBJ2-6
CDR3: CASSLGQGLLTTGELFF; DNA: TGTGCCAGCAGCTTAGGCCAGGGCCTTTTGACCACCGGGGAGCTGTTTTTT; size: .; D: .; V: TRBV7-6; J: TRBJ2-2
CDR3: CASSQDLAGGPSSSYNEQFF; DNA: TGTGCCAGCAGCCAAGATTTGGCGGGAGGGCCCTCTAGCTCCTACAATGAGCAGTTCTTC; size: .; D: TRBD2; V: TRBV14; J: TRBJ2-1
CDR3: CASSPVAMNTEAFF; DNA: TGCGCCAGCAGCCCGGTTGCCATGAACACTGAAGCTTTCTTT; size: once; D: .; V: TRBV5-1; J: TRBJ1-1
CDR3: CASSQRTGRNTEAFF; DNA: TGTGCCAGCAGCCAAAGGACAGGAAGAAACACTGAAGCTTTCTTT; size: .; D: TRBD1; V: TRBV2; J: TRBJ1-1
CDR3: CASSRLGGLQETQYF; DNA: TGTGCCAGCAGTCGACTTGGCGGACTGCAAGAGACCCAGTACTTC; size: .; D: .; V: TRBV28; J: TRBJ2-5
CDR3: CASKTKERTEKLFF; DNA: TGTGCCAGCAAGACGAAAGAAAGGACCGAAAAACTGTTTTTT; size: .; D: .; V: TRBV28; J: TRBJ1-4
CDR3: CASSLALRTDQYEQYF; DNA: TGCGCCAGCAGCTTGGCCCTAAGGACAGACCAATACGAGCAGTACTTC; size: .; D: .; V: TRBV5-1; J: TRBJ2-7
CDR3: CASSVEGIGNTDTQYF; DNA: TGTGCCAGCAGCGTAGAGGGGATCGGGAACACAGATACGCAGTATTTT; size: .; D: .; V: TRBV11-1; J: TRBJ2-3
CDR3: CASSLVSRGTAGELFF; DNA: TGTGCCAGCAGCTTAGTATCCAGGGGGACGGCCGGGGAGCTGTTTTTT; size: .; D: TRBD1; V: TRBV7-2; J: TRBJ2-2
CDR3: CASSLSNRGRLGYTF; DNA: TGTGCCAGCAGTTTATCGAACAGGGGGCGCCTTGGCTACACCTTC; size: .; D: TRBD1; V: TRBV27; J: TRBJ1-2
CDR3: CASSYSRQGVGYTF; DNA: TGTGCCAGCAGTTACTCCCGACAGGGGGTAGGCTACACCTTC; size: .; D: TRBD1; V: TRBV6-6; J: TRBJ1-2
CDR3: CASSLAGTVSSYNSPLHF; DNA: TGTGCCAGCAGCTTAGCGGGGACGGTCAGCTCCTATAATTCACCCCTCCACTTT; size: once; D: .; V: TRBV7-2; J: TRBJ1-6
CDR3: CASSYNLNTEAFF; DNA: TGTGCCAGCAGTTATAATTTGAACACTGAAGCTTTCTTT; size: .; D: .; V: TRBV28; J: TRBJ1-1
CDR3: CASSVPAGGPSTDTQYF; DNA: TGCGCCAGCAGTGTTCCAGCGGGAGGGCCGAGCACAGATACGCAGTATTTT; size: few; D: TRBD2; V: TRBV10-1; J: TRBJ2-3
CDR3: CASSFSSWGQGLADTQYF; DNA: TGTGCCAGCAGCTTTAGCTCTTGGGGACAGGGACTCGCAGATACGCAGTATTTT; size: .; D: TRBD1; V: TRBV5-8; J: TRBJ2-3
CDR3: CAISERASGKAYEQYF; DNA: TGTGCCATCAGTGAGCGGGCTAGCGGAAAAGCCTACGAGCAGTACTTC; size: .; D: TRBD2; V: TRBV10-3; J: TRBJ2-7
CDR3: CASSLSGYQPQHF; DNA: TGTGCCAGCAGTTTATCCGGGTATCAGCCCCAGCATTTT; size: .; D: .; V: TRBV28; J: TRBJ1-5
CDR3: CATRRQGDSPLHF; DNA: TGTGCTACTCGTCGGCAGGGAGACTCACCCCTCCACTTT; size: .; D: .; V: TRBV12-3/TRBV12-4; J: TRBJ1-6
CDR3: CASSAGWGQGGNTIYF; DNA: TGTGCCAGCAGCGCCGGGTGGGGACAAGGAGGAAACACCATATATTTT; size: .; D: .; V: TRBV5-4; J: TRBJ1-3